A selection of T cell receptor beta chains follows, all from one sample in a study of shared clonotypes between healthy human individuals. Here immunoSEQ multiplex PCR was the method, and the copy in TCRdb shows in-frame clones only, minus some. Of around 2.5 million clones listed, roughly 93% are singletons. Sequencing was done on a sample of naive CD4+ T cells from PBMCs. These receptor sequences come from a man aged 18 to 29 in good health. Some clones in this sample may be carry-over from other donors' samples. Both conserved end residues are part of each CDR3. Each record gives: D gene, V gene, clone size, J gene, CDR3 DNA, CDR3 protein. The D gene is left open where the match is weak. The size of a clone is reported for some rows only, either as once, few or many, or as a class for expanded clones.

-,TRBV25-1,-,TRBJ1-4,TGTGCCACCAGCCTGGGAGCTAATGAAAAACTGTTTTTT,CATSLGANEKLFF
-,TRBV5-4,-,TRBJ1-2,TGTGCCAGCAGCTTGGTACTCCGCGACAAAAAGGGCTACACCTTC,CASSLVLRDKKGYTF
-,TRBV7-2,-,TRBJ2-1,TGTGCCAGCAGCTTAGGGCGGGGGCCCCTTAATGAGCAGTTCTTC,CASSLGRGPLNEQFF
-,TRBV7-6,-,TRBJ2-7,TGTGCCAGCAGCTTAGGGGAGGGGGGCCCTTCATACGAGCAGTACTTC,CASSLGEGGPSYEQYF
TRBD2,TRBV7-3,-,TRBJ2-1,TGTGCCAGCAGCGCGGGACTAGCCACCAATGAGCAGTTCTTC,CASSAGLATNEQFF
TRBD1,TRBV5-1,-,TRBJ1-1,TGCGCCAGCAGCTTGAGGGGACAGGAGCATACGAGGAACACTGAAGCTTTCTTT,CASSLRGQEHTRNTEAFF
-,TRBV18,-,TRBJ2-7,TGTGCCAGCTCACCGGATGCCGGCTCCTACGAGCAGTACTTC,CASSPDAGSYEQYF
TRBD1,TRBV28,-,TRBJ2-1,TGTGCCAGCAGGACAGGGGCCTCTTCTTACAATGAGCAGTTCTTC,CASRTGASSYNEQFF
-,TRBV5-1,-,TRBJ2-1,TGCGCCAGCAGCTTGGATCGTTGGCGGTACAATGAGCAGTTCTTC,CASSLDRWRYNEQFF
-,TRBV5-1,-,TRBJ2-1,TGCGCCAGCAGCTCAGGGGTTAGCGGGCTTTGGAATGAGCAGTTCTTC,CASSSGVSGLWNEQFF
TRBD2,TRBV10-3,-,TRBJ2-3,TGTGCCGTCTCAAAGCGGGAGCATACGCAGTATTTT,CAVSKREHTQYF
-,TRBV28,-,TRBJ2-1,TGTGCCAGCAGTTTCACCAGACTAGTCAATGAGCAGTTCTTC,CASSFTRLVNEQFF
-,TRBV4-2,-,TRBJ1-2,TGTGCCAGCAGCCAAGATAGGCGGTCCTGGGGCTACACCTTC,CASSQDRRSWGYTF
-,TRBV25-1,-,TRBJ1-2,TGTGCCAGCAGTGACATCCTTAACTATGGCTACACCTTC,CASSDILNYGYTF
-,TRBV11-2,-,TRBJ2-3,TGTGCCAGCAGCTCCCAGGGCGGCGATACGCAGTATTTT,CASSSQGGDTQYF
TRBD1,TRBV11-2,-,TRBJ2-1,TGTGCCAGCAGCTTAAGGTTCACTACAGGGGCCTTCAATGAGCAGTTCTTC,CASSLRFTTGAFNEQFF
-,TRBV19,-,TRBJ2-7,TGTGCCAGTAGTATCGGTGAGGCGTACGAGCAGTACTTC,CASSIGEAYEQYF
-,TRBV19,once,TRBJ1-4,TGTGCCAGTAGGACGACAGGCGCTAATGAAAAACTGTTTTTT,CASRTTGANEKLFF
-,TRBV7-9,once,TRBJ2-2,TGTGCCAGCAGAATGGCCGGATCCACCGGGGAGCTGTTTTTT,CASRMAGSTGELFF
TRBD1,TRBV2,-,TRBJ1-4,TGTGCCAGCAGTGCGGACAGGGCGAATGAAAAACTGTTTTTT,CASSADRANEKLFF
-,TRBV10-3,-,TRBJ2-7,TGTGCCTCCGGGAACGGAGCCTACGAGCAGTACTTC,CASGNGAYEQYF
-,TRBV5-1,once,TRBJ2-2,TGCGCCAGCAGCCTAAACCCGGGCGGGGAGCTGTTTTTT,CASSLNPGGELFF
-,TRBV11-2,-,TRBJ1-1,TGTGCCAGCAGCTTATGGACAGCCCAGATGAACACTGAAGCTTTCTTT,CASSLWTAQMNTEAFF
-,TRBV7-8,few,TRBJ2-7,TGTGCCAGCAGCCCAAAGGGACATTCCTACGAGCAGTACTTC,CASSPKGHSYEQYF
-,TRBV6-1,-,TRBJ1-1,TGTGCCAGCAGTGAGACCCCTGGGGCTTTCTTT,CASSETPGAFF
TRBD1,TRBV5-4,once,TRBJ1-5,TGTGCCAGCAGCTGGCGGGACAGGGGGCGGGAAGGCAATCAGCCCCAGCATTTT,CASSWRDRGREGNQPQHF
-,TRBV30,-,TRBJ1-2,TGTGCCTGGAGGTCCTCCAGCTATGGCTACACCTTC,CAWRSSSYGYTF
TRBD1,TRBV7-6,-,TRBJ1-1,TGTGCCAGCAGCTTAGCCGGGACAGGGACTAACACTGAAGCTTTCTTT,CASSLAGTGTNTEAFF
-,TRBV6-6,-,TRBJ1-1,TGTGCCAGCAGCCCCGCCGGGGGCACTGAAGCTTTCTTT,CASSPAGGTEAFF
-,TRBV7-6,-,TRBJ1-4,TGTGCCAGCAGCTTACTTTGGGGTACTAATGAAAAACTGTTTTTT,CASSLLWGTNEKLFF
-,TRBV9,-,TRBJ1-1,TGTGCCAGCAGCCCCCGGCGGGGAAGCACTGAAGCTTTCTTT,CASSPRRGSTEAFF
-,TRBV19,-,TRBJ2-1,TGTGCCAGTAGTATTGGTCGGAGCTCCTACAATGAGCAGTTCTTC,CASSIGRSSYNEQFF
TRBD1,TRBV28,-,TRBJ1-5,TGTGCCAGCAGGGGGACCGGGACAGGGGACCCTCAGCCCCAGCATTTT,CASRGTGTGDPQPQHF
TRBD1,TRBV4-1,-,TRBJ2-5,TGCGCCAGCAGTTTAAAAGGGGACAGCCAAGAGACCCAGTACTTC,CASSLKGDSQETQYF
-,TRBV15,-,TRBJ2-7,TGTGCCACCAGCAGAGATAATTCGTTCGAGCAGTACTTC,CATSRDNSFEQYF
-,TRBV28,-,TRBJ2-3,TGTGCCAGCACCCAGCGGCTTGCTTCAGATACGCAGTATTTT,CASTQRLASDTQYF
TRBD1,TRBV6-1,-,TRBJ2-1,TGTGCCAGCAGTGGACAGGGGGCTTCCTACAATGAGCAGTTCTTC,CASSGQGASYNEQFF
TRBD2,TRBV15,-,TRBJ2-3,TGTGCCACCAGCAGAACTAGCGGGAGGACAGATACGCAGTATTTT,CATSRTSGRTDTQYF
-,TRBV6-1,-,TRBJ1-2,TGTGCCAGCAGTGAAGGGGGGGCAAACTATGGCTACACCTTC,CASSEGGANYGYTF
-,TRBV10-3,-,TRBJ1-2,TGTGCCATCAGTGGACAGGATGGTGTCTATGGCTACACCTTC,CAISGQDGVYGYTF
-,TRBV9,-,TRBJ2-1,TGTGCCAGCAGCGTGGGGGGAGTGGGCAATGAGCAGTTCTTC,CASSVGGVGNEQFF
TRBD1,TRBV6-1,once,TRBJ2-4,TGTGCCAGCAGTGAAGGACAGGGGGGGATTCAGTACTTC,CASSEGQGGIQYF
-,TRBV28,-,TRBJ2-1,TGTGCCAGCAGAACCGGGCCTGGGCGCTACAATGAGCAGTTCTTC,CASRTGPGRYNEQFF
-,TRBV5-1,-,TRBJ2-2,TGCGCCAGCACCGGAGAGGGAGGTTTTCCGGGCGGGGAGCTGTTTTTT,CASTGEGGFPGGELFF
-,TRBV11-2,-,TRBJ2-5,TGTGCCAGCAGCTCGCGCGCCGCGGCTAGCTGGCAAGAGACCCAGTACTTC,CASSSRAAASWQETQYF
-,TRBV7-8,-,TRBJ2-7,TGTGCCAGCAGCTTAGGAGTCAGGGTGGTGGTTTACGAGCAGTACTTC,CASSLGVRVVVYEQYF
-,TRBV12-1,-,TRBJ2-4,TGTGCCAGCAGCCCATGGGACAGATTTATAGCCAAAAACATTCAGTACTTC,CASSPWDRFIAKNIQYF
TRBD2,TRBV28,-,TRBJ2-7,TGTGCCAGCCTGGGGCGTTCGGGGGGTCGATACGAGCAGTACTTC,CASLGRSGGRYEQYF
TRBD1,TRBV12-5,-,TRBJ2-3,TGTGCTAGTGGTTTAGTCACACTTGGGGACAGGGGGACCACAGATACGCAGTATTTT,CASGLVTLGDRGTTDTQYF
-,TRBV27,-,TRBJ1-1,TGTGCCAGCAGCTCAAAGGTAGGGGTTACTGAAGCTTTCTTT,CASSSKVGVTEAFF
-,TRBV11-3,-,TRBJ2-2,TGTGCCAGCAGCCAGGGACGGACGAACACCGGGGAGCTGTTTTTT,CASSQGRTNTGELFF
-,TRBV5-1,-,TRBJ2-1,TGCGCCAGCAGCTTGGGGGGGCTGTACAATGAGCAGTTCTTC,CASSLGGLYNEQFF
-,TRBV6-1,few,TRBJ1-1,TGTGCCAGCAGTGAACAGGGCGGCACTGAAGCTTTCTTT,CASSEQGGTEAFF
-,TRBV5-1,-,TRBJ2-1,TGCGCCAGCAGCGTCAACTCCGGGACTTCAAACAATGAGCAGTTCTTC,CASSVNSGTSNNEQFF
TRBD2,TRBV6-5,few,TRBJ2-7,TGTGCCAGCAGTTACTCGTTTCTCAGCGGGACCTACGAGCAGTACTTC,CASSYSFLSGTYEQYF
-,TRBV7-8,-,TRBJ2-2,TGTGCCAGCAGCACCCGGGACTCGAACACCGGGGAGCTGTTTTTT,CASSTRDSNTGELFF
-,TRBV20-1,-,TRBJ1-2,TGCAGTGTCAGTCGAGGGTATGGCTACACCTTC,CSVSRGYGYTF
TRBD1,TRBV18,-,TRBJ1-2,TGTGCCAGCTCACGGTCGACAGGGCGGCCGGAGGATGATGGCTACACCTTC,CASSRSTGRPEDDGYTF